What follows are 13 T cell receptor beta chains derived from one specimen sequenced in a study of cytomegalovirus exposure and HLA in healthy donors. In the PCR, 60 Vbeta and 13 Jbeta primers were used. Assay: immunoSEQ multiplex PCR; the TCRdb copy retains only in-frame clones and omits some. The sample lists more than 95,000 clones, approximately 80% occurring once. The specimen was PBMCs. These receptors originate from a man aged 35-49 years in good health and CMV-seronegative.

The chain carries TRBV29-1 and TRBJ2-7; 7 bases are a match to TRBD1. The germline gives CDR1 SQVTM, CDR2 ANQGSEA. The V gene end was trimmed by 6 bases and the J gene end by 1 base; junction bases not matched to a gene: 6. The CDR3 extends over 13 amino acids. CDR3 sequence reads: CSVRQGWSYEQYF. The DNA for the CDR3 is TGCAGCGTGCGACAGGGCTGGTCCTACGAGCAGTACTTC.

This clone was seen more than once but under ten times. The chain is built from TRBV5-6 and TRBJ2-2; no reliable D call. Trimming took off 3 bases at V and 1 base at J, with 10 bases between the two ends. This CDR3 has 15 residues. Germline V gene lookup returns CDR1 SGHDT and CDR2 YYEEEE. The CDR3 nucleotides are TGTGCCAGCAGCTGGATAACAGAGAACACCGGGGAGCTGTTTTTT. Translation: CASSWITENTGELFF.

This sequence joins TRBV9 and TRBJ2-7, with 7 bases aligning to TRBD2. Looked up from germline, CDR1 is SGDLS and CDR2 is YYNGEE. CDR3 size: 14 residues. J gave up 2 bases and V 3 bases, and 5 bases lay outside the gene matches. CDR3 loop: CASSAMAGAYEQYF. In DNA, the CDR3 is TGTGCCAGCAGCGCGATGGCGGGGGCCTACGAGCAGTACTTC.

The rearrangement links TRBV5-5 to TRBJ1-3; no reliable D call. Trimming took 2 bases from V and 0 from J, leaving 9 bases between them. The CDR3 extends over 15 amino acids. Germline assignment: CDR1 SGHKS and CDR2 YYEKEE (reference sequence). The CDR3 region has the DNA TGTGCCAGCAGCTTCAATGGCCTCTCTGGAAACACCATATATTTT. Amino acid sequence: CASSFNGLSGNTIYF. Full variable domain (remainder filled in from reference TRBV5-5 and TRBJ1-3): DAGVTQSPTHLIKTRGQQVTLRCSPISGHKSVSWYQQVLGQGPQFIFQYYEKEERGRGNFPDRFSARQFPNYSSELNVNALLLGDSALYLCASSFNGLSGNTIYFGEGSWLTVV.

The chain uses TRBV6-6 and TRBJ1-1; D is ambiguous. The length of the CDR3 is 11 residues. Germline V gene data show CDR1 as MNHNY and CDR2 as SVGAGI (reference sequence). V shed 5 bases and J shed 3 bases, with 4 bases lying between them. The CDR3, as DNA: TGTGCCAGCAGTCCCGACACTGAAGCTTTCTTT. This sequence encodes CASSPDTEAFF.

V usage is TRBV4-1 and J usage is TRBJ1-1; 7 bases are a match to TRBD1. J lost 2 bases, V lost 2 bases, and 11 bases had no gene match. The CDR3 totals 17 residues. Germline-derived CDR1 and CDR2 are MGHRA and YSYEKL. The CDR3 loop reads CASSQTWPGQSNTEAFF. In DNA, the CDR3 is TGCGCCAGCAGCCAAACGTGGCCGGGACAGTCAAACACTGAAGCTTTCTTT.

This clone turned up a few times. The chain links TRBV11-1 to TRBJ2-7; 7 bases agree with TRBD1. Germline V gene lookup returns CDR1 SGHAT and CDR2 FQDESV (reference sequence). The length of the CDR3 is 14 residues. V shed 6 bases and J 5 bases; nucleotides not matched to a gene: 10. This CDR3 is CASSKDRALDEQYF. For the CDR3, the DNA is TGTGCCAGCAGTAAAGACAGGGCCTTAGACGAGCAGTACTTC.

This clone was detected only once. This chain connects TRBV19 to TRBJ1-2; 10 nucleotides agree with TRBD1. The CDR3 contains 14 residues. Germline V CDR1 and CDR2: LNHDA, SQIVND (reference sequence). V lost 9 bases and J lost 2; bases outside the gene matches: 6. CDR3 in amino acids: CASQPGQGNYGYTF. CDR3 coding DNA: TGTGCCAGCCAACCGGGACAGGGGAACTATGGCTACACCTTC.

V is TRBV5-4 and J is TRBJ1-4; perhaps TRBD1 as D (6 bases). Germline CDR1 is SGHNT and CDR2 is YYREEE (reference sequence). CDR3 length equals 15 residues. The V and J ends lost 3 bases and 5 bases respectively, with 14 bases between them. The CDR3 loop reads CASSSTGPGNEKLFF. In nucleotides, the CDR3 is TGTGCCAGCAGCTCTACAGGGCCCGGGAATGAAAAACTGTTTTTT.

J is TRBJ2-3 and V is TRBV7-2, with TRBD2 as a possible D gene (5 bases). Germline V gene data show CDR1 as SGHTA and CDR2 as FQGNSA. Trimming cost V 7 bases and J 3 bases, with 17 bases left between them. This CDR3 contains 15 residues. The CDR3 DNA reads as TGTGCCAGCACCCGTCGGAGGCAGTCGACAGATACGCAGTATTTT. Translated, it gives CASTRRRQSTDTQYF.

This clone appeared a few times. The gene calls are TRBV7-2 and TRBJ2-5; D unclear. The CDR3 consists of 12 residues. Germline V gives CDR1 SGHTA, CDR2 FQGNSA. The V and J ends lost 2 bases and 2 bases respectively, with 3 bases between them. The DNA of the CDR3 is TGTGCCAGCAGCTTACTACAAGAGACCCAGTACTTC. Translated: CASSLLQETQYF.

Written as DNA, the CDR3 is TGTGCCAGCAGGCCGACTAGCGGGGGCTGGGAGACCCAGTACTTC. It codes for CASRPTSGGWETQYF. The chain combines TRBV28 with TRBJ2-5; 12 bases are shared with TRBD2. V dropped 6 bases and J dropped 5; count of bases not matched to a gene: 7. CDR1 and CDR2 from the germline V gene are MDHEN and SYDVKM. The CDR3 spans 15 residues.

The CDR3 bases are TGTGCCAGCAGCTCGACTAGCGGGGGGCCAAAACCCAATGAGCAGTTCTTC. Its protein product is CASSSTSGGPKPNEQFF. The chain combines TRBV5-6 with TRBJ2-1; the match to TRBD2 covers 13 bases. Germline CDR1 and CDR2: SGHDT and YYEEEE. V was pared by 3 bases and J by 6 bases, with 9 bases of the junction left unmatched. The CDR3 is 17 amino acids.